This is a list of T cell receptor beta chains from one sample in a study of blood T cell repertoires in COVID-19. Data came from immunoSEQ multiplex PCR; TCRdb stores just in-frame clones and leaves some out. This sample has about 100,000 clones, with just over 90% found just once. The sequenced sample consisted of peripheral blood. Receptors originate from a man aged 55 to 70 with acute or convalescent COVID-19. The CDR3 runs from the conserved cysteine through the conserved F or W. The D gene is left open where the match is weak. Rows may omit the clone size; those that give it use once, few, many or a size class.

D: NA; J: TRBJ2-4; V: TRBV12-3/TRBV12-4; size: NA; DNA: TGTGCCAGCAGCCAAAACTACATTCAGTACTTC; CDR3: CASSQNYIQYF
D: NA; J: TRBJ2-3; V: TRBV23-1; size: once; DNA: TGCGCCAGCAGTCAATACAGTGGGCAAAGCACAGATACGCAGTATTTT; CDR3: CASSQYSGQSTDTQYF
D: NA; J: TRBJ2-1; V: TRBV7-9; size: once; DNA: TGTGCCAGCAGCTTACCCGGGACAAACAATGAGCAGTTCTTC; CDR3: CASSLPGTNNEQFF
D: NA; J: TRBJ1-2; V: TRBV24-1; size: NA; DNA: TGTGCCACCAGCAGGGGTAACTATGGCTACACCTTC; CDR3: CATSRGNYGYTF
D: TRBD1; J: TRBJ2-3; V: TRBV9; size: NA; DNA: TGTGCCAGCAGCCCCCGACAGGGTGTTGGTACGCAGTATTTT; CDR3: CASSPRQGVGTQYF
D: TRBD1; J: TRBJ2-7; V: TRBV30; size: NA; DNA: TGTGCCTGGGTCCGGGACAGCTCCTACGAGCAGTACTTC; CDR3: CAWVRDSSYEQYF
D: NA; J: TRBJ2-7; V: TRBV2; size: NA; DNA: TGTGCCAGCAGTGAGTCCTGGGCGGGCGCCGCCTACGAGCAGTACTTC; CDR3: CASSESWAGAAYEQYF
D: TRBD2; J: TRBJ2-1; V: TRBV7-3; size: NA; DNA: TGTGCCAGCAGCTCCTGGGGACTAGCGGGCGAGCAGTTCTTC; CDR3: CASSSWGLAGEQFF
D: TRBD1; J: TRBJ2-7; V: TRBV4-2; size: few; DNA: TGTGCCAGCAGCCAAGATGGAAGGACAGGGATTCGCTACGAGCAGTACTTC; CDR3: CASSQDGRTGIRYEQYF
D: NA; J: TRBJ2-1; V: TRBV5-1; size: NA; DNA: TGCGCCAGCAGCTTGTTTCCCCTCGGGAATGAGCAGTTCTTC; CDR3: CASSLFPLGNEQFF
D: NA; J: TRBJ2-3; V: TRBV2; size: NA; DNA: TGTGCCAGCAGTGTCCGGGGCACAGATACGCAGTATTTT; CDR3: CASSVRGTDTQYF
D: NA; J: TRBJ2-2; V: TRBV11-3; size: once; DNA: TGTGCCAGCAGCTTGGGGCAGGTCACCGGGGAGCTGTTTTTT; CDR3: CASSLGQVTGELFF
D: TRBD2; J: TRBJ2-5; V: TRBV5-1; size: NA; DNA: TGCGCCAGCAGCTTGCCTAGCGGCCAAGAGACCCAGTACTTC; CDR3: CASSLPSGQETQYF
D: TRBD1; J: TRBJ2-2; V: TRBV7-3; size: NA; DNA: TGTGCCAGCAGCTTACAGGGGGCAGCCGGGGAGCTGTTTTTT; CDR3: CASSLQGAAGELFF
D: TRBD1; J: TRBJ1-1; V: TRBV18; size: once; DNA: TGTGCCAGCTCACCCGGGACAGGCACTGAAGCTTTCTTT; CDR3: CASSPGTGTEAFF
D: TRBD1; J: TRBJ2-3; V: TRBV7-9; size: NA; DNA: TGTGCCAGCAGCAGCCGGACAGGCCTCACAGATACGCAGTATTTT; CDR3: CASSSRTGLTDTQYF
D: NA; J: TRBJ1-2; V: TRBV6-1; size: NA; DNA: TGTGCCAGCAGTGAAACTGGGGCCCTCCAGGACTATGGCTACACCTTC; CDR3: CASSETGALQDYGYTF
D: NA; J: TRBJ2-7; V: TRBV7-6; size: NA; DNA: TGTGCCAGCAGGGAGGGGACCTCTTTAGAGGGCGAGCAGTACTTC; CDR3: CASREGTSLEGEQYF
D: NA; J: TRBJ1-2; V: TRBV9; size: NA; DNA: TGTGCCAGCAGCGTAGAGTCCCAGGGAATCTATGGCTACACCTTC; CDR3: CASSVESQGIYGYTF
D: NA; J: TRBJ1-1; V: TRBV5-8; size: NA; DNA: TGTGCCAGCAGCTTGAGTCTAGACACTGAAGCTTTCTTT; CDR3: CASSLSLDTEAFF
D: NA; J: TRBJ2-3; V: TRBV11-3; size: few; DNA: TGTGCCAGCAGCTTAGGGAGGGCCACAGATACGCAGTATTTT; CDR3: CASSLGRATDTQYF
D: TRBD1; J: TRBJ1-5; V: TRBV19; size: NA; DNA: TGTGCCAGTACCCGGACAGGGCCGATGAGCAATCAGCCCCAGCATTTT; CDR3: CASTRTGPMSNQPQHF
D: TRBD2; J: TRBJ2-2; V: TRBV19; size: NA; DNA: TGTGCCAGTAGTAAGACTAGCGGATCCCCCGGGGAGCTGTTTTTT; CDR3: CASSKTSGSPGELFF
D: TRBD1; J: TRBJ1-5; V: TRBV19; size: NA; DNA: TGTGCCAGTAGTAAGTTCGACAGGGACAATCAGCCCCAGCATTTT; CDR3: CASSKFDRDNQPQHF
D: NA; J: TRBJ2-7; V: TRBV3-1/TRBV3-2; size: NA; DNA: TGTGCCAGCAGCCGCCACGCGACTTCCGAGCAGTACTTC; CDR3: CASSRHATSEQYF
D: NA; J: TRBJ1-1; V: TRBV19; size: once; DNA: TGTGCCAGTAGTAGTCAGGGGAACACTGAAGCTTTCTTT; CDR3: CASSSQGNTEAFF
D: NA; J: TRBJ1-1; V: TRBV11-1; size: NA; DNA: TGTGCCAGCAGCTTAAACAGGAACACTGAAGCTTTCTTT; CDR3: CASSLNRNTEAFF
D: NA; J: TRBJ2-1; V: TRBV7-3; size: once; DNA: TGTGCCAGCAGCATATCTACAGCGGTAGGAGGCTCCTACAATGAGCAGTTCTTC; CDR3: CASSISTAVGGSYNEQFF
D: TRBD1; J: TRBJ2-5; V: TRBV19; size: few; DNA: TGTGCCAGTAGTATAGCCCTGTCCGGGACAGGGTCGGCAGAGACCCAGTACTTC; CDR3: CASSIALSGTGSAETQYF
D: TRBD2; J: TRBJ2-3; V: TRBV7-2; size: NA; DNA: TGTGCCAGCAGCGTTAATCGCGGGAGAGTAGATACGCAGTATTTT; CDR3: CASSVNRGRVDTQYF
D: TRBD1; J: TRBJ1-2; V: TRBV18; size: NA; DNA: TGTGCCAGCTCACCGCTGAGTGTTGGACAGGGCAGGAACTATGGCTACACCTTC; CDR3: CASSPLSVGQGRNYGYTF
D: TRBD1; J: TRBJ1-5; V: TRBV6-5; size: NA; DNA: TGTGCCAGCAGACCGACAGGGATGAGCAATCAGCCCCAGCATTTT; CDR3: CASRPTGMSNQPQHF
D: NA; J: TRBJ1-2; V: TRBV25-1; size: NA; DNA: TGTGCCAGCAGTTTGAGGGAGGGGTATGGCTACACCTTC; CDR3: CASSLREGYGYTF
D: TRBD1; J: TRBJ2-7; V: TRBV6-1; size: NA; DNA: TGTGCCAGCAGTGAATTGGGGACAGGGTTAGGCGAGCAGTACTTC; CDR3: CASSELGTGLGEQYF
D: NA; J: TRBJ2-5; V: TRBV5-1; size: few; DNA: TGCGCCAGCAGCTTGAGCTGGTCGTTTAGAGAGACCCAGTACTTC; CDR3: CASSLSWSFRETQYF
D: TRBD1; J: TRBJ1-2; V: TRBV2; size: NA; DNA: TGTGCCAGCACCAGGAGACAGGGGGCTTTCGACTATGGCTACACCTTC; CDR3: CASTRRQGAFDYGYTF
D: NA; J: TRBJ1-2; V: TRBV3-1/TRBV3-2; size: NA; DNA: TGTGCCAGCAGCCGGGAGGGAGGGATATATGGCTACACCTTC; CDR3: CASSREGGIYGYTF
D: NA; J: TRBJ1-1; V: TRBV6-5; size: few; DNA: TGTGCCAGCAGTCCCACAGGGTCCGAGACTGAAGCTTTCTTT; CDR3: CASSPTGSETEAFF
D: TRBD1; J: TRBJ1-4; V: TRBV5-1; size: NA; DNA: TGCGCCAGCAGCTTGGGAGGACAGGGACTGAATGAAAAACTGTTTTTT; CDR3: CASSLGGQGLNEKLFF
D: TRBD1; J: TRBJ1-1; V: TRBV27; size: NA; DNA: TGTGCCAGCAGCAGGGACAGGGTGGACACTGAAGCTTTCTTT; CDR3: CASSRDRVDTEAFF
D: NA; J: TRBJ1-5; V: TRBV19; size: NA; DNA: TGTGCCAGTAGTATTCAATCTCCAGGGATAGGTCAGCCCCAGCATTTT; CDR3: CASSIQSPGIGQPQHF
D: NA; J: TRBJ1-2; V: TRBV7-9; size: NA; DNA: TGTGCCAGCAGCTCCGCAACGGGACTGGCCTATGGCTACACCTTC; CDR3: CASSSATGLAYGYTF
D: TRBD1; J: TRBJ2-7; V: TRBV27; size: NA; DNA: TGTGCCAGCAGGAGGGATTACGGGACAGGGGAGGCCGAGCAGTACTTC; CDR3: CASRRDYGTGEAEQYF
D: NA; J: TRBJ2-2; V: TRBV14; size: NA; DNA: TGTGCCAGCAGCCAAGATGCTAGCAGGTCCGGGGAGCTGTTTTTT; CDR3: CASSQDASRSGELFF
D: TRBD2; J: TRBJ2-2; V: TRBV5-4; size: NA; DNA: TGTGCCAGCAGTACTAGCGCTAGCGGAAACACCGGGGAGCTGTTTTTT; CDR3: CASSTSASGNTGELFF
D: NA; J: TRBJ1-3; V: TRBV5-1; size: NA; DNA: TGCGCCAGCAGCTTGGTAGGAGCAAACACCATATATTTT; CDR3: CASSLVGANTIYF
D: TRBD1; J: TRBJ2-3; V: TRBV10-3; size: NA; DNA: TGTGCCATCAGTCGCGGACAGGCCAGCACAGATACGCAGTATTTT; CDR3: CAISRGQASTDTQYF
D: NA; J: TRBJ2-3; V: TRBV2; size: NA; DNA: TGTGCCAGCAGTGGCCGTCTTTTCGGGAGAAAAACTAGCACAGATACGCAGTATTTT; CDR3: CASSGRLFGRKTSTDTQYF
D: NA; J: TRBJ2-3; V: TRBV5-1; size: NA; DNA: TGCGCCAGCAGCCGGGGGGCTAGCCGAGATACGCAGTATTTT; CDR3: CASSRGASRDTQYF
D: NA; J: TRBJ2-5; V: TRBV1; size: NA; DNA: TGCACCAGCAGCAAAGGTCCTGGGCGGGTCGAGACCCAGTACTTC; CDR3: CTSSKGPGRVETQYF
D: TRBD2; J: TRBJ2-2; V: TRBV18; size: NA; DNA: TGTGCCAGCTCACAGGCTAGCGGGAGATTTACCGGGGAGCTGTTTTTT; CDR3: CASSQASGRFTGELFF
D: NA; J: TRBJ2-2; V: TRBV28; size: NA; DNA: TGTGCCAGCAGTTTCCCCGGTACCGGGGAGCTGTTTTTT; CDR3: CASSFPGTGELFF
D: TRBD1; J: TRBJ1-1; V: TRBV19; size: NA; DNA: TGTGCCAGTAGATCGGGACAGGGGGCGAACACTGAAGCTTTCTTT; CDR3: CASRSGQGANTEAFF
D: TRBD1; J: TRBJ1-1; V: TRBV18; size: NA; DNA: TGTGCCAGCTCACAGTCCTTGTCCCGGGACAGGGGAGAAACTGAAGCTTTCTTT; CDR3: CASSQSLSRDRGETEAFF
D: NA; J: TRBJ2-2; V: TRBV2; size: NA; DNA: TGTGCCAGCTCCCCTTTCGACACCGGGGAGCTGTTTTTT; CDR3: CASSPFDTGELFF
D: TRBD2; J: TRBJ2-1; V: TRBV7-9; size: NA; DNA: TGTGCCAGCAGCTTAAATTTCCCCACTAGCGGGGAGTTCTTC; CDR3: CASSLNFPTSGEFF
D: TRBD2; J: TRBJ2-3; V: TRBV5-5; size: NA; DNA: TGTGCCAGCAGCCCTTCCTCGCCGGGACTAGTGGTACCACGCACAGATACGCAGTATTTT; CDR3: CASSPSSPGLVVPRTDTQYF
D: TRBD2; J: TRBJ2-1; V: TRBV5-1; size: NA; DNA: TGCGCCAGCAGAGGGACTAGCGGGAGTAGTGAGCAGTTCTTC; CDR3: CASRGTSGSSEQFF